This TCR beta chain was recovered during a study of CD8+ T cells in alopecia areata. Extracted RNA was reverse transcribed, and the resulting cDNA served as sequencing template. The assay was immunoSEQ multiplex PCR, and TCRdb's table has in-frame clones only and misses some. The table has 140,000 to 150,000 clones, roughly three fifths seen once. The CDR3 contains 13 residues. CDR1 and CDR2 from the germline V gene are LGHNA and YSLEER. Trimming left V 0 bases short and J 11 bases short, with 13 bases between. The chain couples TRBV4-3 to TRBJ1-1, with D hard to call. The sequences come from CD4+ T cells sorted from blood, collected at week 0. The receptor was isolated from a human donor with alopecia areata. DNA of the CDR3: TGCGCCAGCAGCCAAGATCAAGGGAGAGGGGCTTTCTTT. Its protein product is CASSQDQGRGAFF.